The 10 T cell receptor beta chains below all came from one sample that was sequenced in a study of blood T cell repertoires in COVID-19. Sequencing used immunoSEQ multiplex PCR; TCRdb keeps in-frame clones, though not all of them. The sample yields 190,000 or so clones, around nine tenths seen once. Input material: peripheral blood. The receptors stem from a woman under 30 who had recovered from COVID-19.

The CDR3 bases are TGTGCCAGCAGCAAGGGGGCTAGCGGGAGATACGAGCAGTACGTC. Residues: CASSKGASGRYEQYV. This chain uses TRBV11-3 with TRBJ2-7; 10 bases agree with TRBD2. Germline V gene lookup returns CDR1 SGHNT and CDR2 YENEEA. CDR3 length: 15 amino acids. J gave up 4 bases and V 5 bases, and 8 bases lay outside the gene matches.

The chain uses TRBV7-3 and TRBJ2-1; 10 bases agree with TRBD2. Germline V CDR1 and CDR2: SGHTA, FQGTGA. J gave up 5 bases and V 5 bases, and 15 bases lay outside the gene matches. The length of the CDR3 is 18 residues. Written as DNA, the CDR3 is TGTGCCAGCAGCGCAGCGGGGGGGCCCCCCACTACTAACAATGAGCAGTTCTTC. Amino acid sequence: CASSAAGGPPTTNNEQFF.

The table lists this clone with a few counts. The V gene is TRBV5-1, the J gene TRBJ2-7; 7 bases fit TRBD1. Trimming at V came to 0 bases and at J to 3 bases, leaving 3 bases not matched to a gene. The CDR3 covers 14 residues. Germline CDR1 reads SGHRS; CDR2 reads YFSETQ. The CDR3 loop reads CASSLGTGLYEQYF. DNA for the CDR3: TGCGCCAGCAGCTTGGGGACAGGACTCTACGAGCAGTACTTC.

The gene calls are TRBV10-3 and TRBJ2-3; D uncertain. Germline CDR1 is ENHRY and CDR2 is SYGVKD. This CDR3 is 12 amino acids long. The V end was cut by 4 bases, the J end by 5 bases, with 7 bases between. CDR3 loop: CAISVIGDTQYF. The CDR3 DNA follows: TGTGCCATCAGTGTCATCGGAGATACGCAGTATTTT.

The chain has TRBV10-3 and TRBJ1-1; no definite D call. The CDR3 is 11 residues long. V lost 7 bases and J 5 bases, leaving 8 bases between the germline ends. CDR1 and CDR2 from the germline V gene are ENHRY and SYGVKD. The CDR3 DNA sequence: TGTGCCATCAAAGCGTCAACTGAAGCTTTCTTT. Its protein product is CAIKASTEAFF.

The chain links TRBV7-2 to TRBJ1-6; TRBD1 matches 9 bases. There are 15 residues in the CDR3. V lost 0 bases to trimming and J lost 7 bases; unmatched junction nucleotides: 1. CDR1 and CDR2 from the germline V gene are SGHTA and FQGNSA. CDR3 nucleotide sequence: TGTGCCAGCAGCTTAGCGGGGACAGGGAATTCACCCCTCCACTTT. Translated, it gives CASSLAGTGNSPLHF. Complete variable domain (other parts from reference TRBV7-2 and TRBJ1-6): GAGVSQSPSNKVTEKGKDVELRCDPISGHTALYWYRQSLGQGLEFLIYFQGNSAPDKSGLPSDRFSAERTGGSVSTLTIQRTQQEDSAVYLCASSLAGTGNSPLHFGNGTRLTVT.

The chain employs TRBV5-1 and TRBJ2-2; 8 nucleotides align to TRBD1. Per germline, CDR1 SGHRS and CDR2 YFSETQ. V gave up 3 bases and J gave up 0 bases; unmatched junction bases: 7. The CDR3 loop spans 17 amino acids. Written as DNA, the CDR3 is TGCGCCAGCAGCTCCAGGGGGCGACCGACGAACACCGGGGAGCTGTTTTTT. It yields the protein CASSSRGRPTNTGELFF.

This chain connects TRBV3-1 (or the pseudogene TRBV3-2) to TRBJ2-2, with 12 bases fitting TRBD1. The CDR3 extends over 17 amino acids. Germline V CDR1 and CDR2: LGHDT, YNNKEL (reference sequence). The junction had 9 bases not matched to a gene; V was cut back by 3 bases and J by 7 bases. This CDR3 is CASSHLPGQGASGELFF. CDR3 nucleotides: TGTGCCAGCAGCCACCTACCGGGACAGGGGGCGAGCGGGGAGCTGTTTTTT.

This chain links TRBV5-6 with TRBJ1-2; D is unresolved. Per the germline V gene, CDR1 is SGHDT and CDR2 is YYEEEE. The CDR3 consists of 13 residues. The V end lost 0 bases, the J end lost 3 bases, and 6 bases lay between the germline ends. CDR3 sequence: CASSLAPDYGYTF. CDR3 coding DNA: TGTGCCAGCAGCTTGGCCCCAGACTATGGCTACACCTTC.

This clone was found once. The chain couples TRBV19 to TRBJ1-4; D is perhaps TRBD1 (6 bases). With 3 bases removed from V and 12 bases from J, the gap between germline ends came to 17 bases. The CDR3 is 14 amino acids. Per germline, CDR1 LNHDA and CDR2 SQIVND (reference sequence). The CDR3 loop reads CASSITDRRNQLFF. The CDR3 nucleotides are TGTGCCAGTAGTATCACGGACAGACGGAACCAACTGTTTTTT.